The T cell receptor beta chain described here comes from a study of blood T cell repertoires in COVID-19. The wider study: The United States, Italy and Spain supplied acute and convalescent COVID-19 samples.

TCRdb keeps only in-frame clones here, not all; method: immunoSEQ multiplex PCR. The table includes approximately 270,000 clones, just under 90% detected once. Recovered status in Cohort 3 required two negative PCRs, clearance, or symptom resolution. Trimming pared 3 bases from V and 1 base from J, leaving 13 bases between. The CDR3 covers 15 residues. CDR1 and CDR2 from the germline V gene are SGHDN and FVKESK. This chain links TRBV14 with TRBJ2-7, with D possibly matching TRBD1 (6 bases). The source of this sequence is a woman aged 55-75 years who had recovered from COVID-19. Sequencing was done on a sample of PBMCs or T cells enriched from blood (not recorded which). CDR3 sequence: CASSQGHKGSYEQYF. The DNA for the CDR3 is TGTGCCAGCAGCCAGGGACACAAGGGATCCTACGAGCAGTACTTC.